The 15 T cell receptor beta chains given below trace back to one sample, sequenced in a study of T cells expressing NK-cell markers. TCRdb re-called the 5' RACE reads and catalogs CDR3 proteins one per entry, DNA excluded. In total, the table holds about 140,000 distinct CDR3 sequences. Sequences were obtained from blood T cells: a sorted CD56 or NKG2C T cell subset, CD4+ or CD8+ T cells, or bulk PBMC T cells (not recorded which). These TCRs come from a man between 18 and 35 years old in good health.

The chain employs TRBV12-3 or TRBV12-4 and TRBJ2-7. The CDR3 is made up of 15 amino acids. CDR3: CASSFTSGSLYEQYF.

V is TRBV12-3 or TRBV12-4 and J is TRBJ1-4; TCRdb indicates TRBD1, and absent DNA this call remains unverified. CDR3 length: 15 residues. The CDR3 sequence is CASSYRPGVGEKLFF.

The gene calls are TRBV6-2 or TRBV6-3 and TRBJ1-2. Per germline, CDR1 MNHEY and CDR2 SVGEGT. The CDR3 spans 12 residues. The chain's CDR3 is CASSYVTSGYTF.

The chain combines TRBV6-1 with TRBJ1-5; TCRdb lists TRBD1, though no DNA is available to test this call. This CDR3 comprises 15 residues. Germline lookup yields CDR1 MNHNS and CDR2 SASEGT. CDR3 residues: CASSGSAGGGGPQHF.

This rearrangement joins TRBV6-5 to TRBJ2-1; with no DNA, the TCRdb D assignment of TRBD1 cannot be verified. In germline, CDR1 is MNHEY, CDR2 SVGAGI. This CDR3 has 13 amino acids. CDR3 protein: CASSYPGQNEQFF.

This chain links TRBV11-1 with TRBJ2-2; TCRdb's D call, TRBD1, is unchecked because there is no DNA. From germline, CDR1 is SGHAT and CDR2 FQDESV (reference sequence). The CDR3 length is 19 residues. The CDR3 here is CASSLVLGRGVPNTGELFF.

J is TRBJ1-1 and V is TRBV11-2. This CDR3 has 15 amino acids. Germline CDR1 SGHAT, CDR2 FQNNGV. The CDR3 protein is CASSLIGVLGTEAFF. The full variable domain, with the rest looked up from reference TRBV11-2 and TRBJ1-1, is EAGVAQSPRYKIIEKRQSVAFWCNPISGHATLYWYQQILGQGPKLLIQFQNNGVVDDSQLPKDRFSAERLKGVDSTLKIQPAKLEDSAVYLCASSLIGVLGTEAFFGQGTRLTVV.

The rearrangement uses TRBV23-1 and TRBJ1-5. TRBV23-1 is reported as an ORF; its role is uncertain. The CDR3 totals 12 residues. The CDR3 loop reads CASSRSGVDGHF.

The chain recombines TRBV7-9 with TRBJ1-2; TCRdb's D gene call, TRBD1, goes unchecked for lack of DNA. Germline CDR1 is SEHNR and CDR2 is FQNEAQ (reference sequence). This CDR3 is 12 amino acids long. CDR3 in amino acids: CASSLERGDYTF. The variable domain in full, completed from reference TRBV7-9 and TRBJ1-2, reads DTGVSQNPRHKITKRGQNVTFRCDPISEHNRLYWYRQTLGQGPEFLTYFQNEAQLEKSRLLSDRFSAERPKGSFSTLEIQRTEQGDSAMYLCASSLERGDYTFGSGTRLTVV.

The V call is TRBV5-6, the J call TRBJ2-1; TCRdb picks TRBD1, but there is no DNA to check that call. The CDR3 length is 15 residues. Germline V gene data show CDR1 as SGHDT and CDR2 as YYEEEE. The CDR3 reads CASSLMGQGDNEQFF.

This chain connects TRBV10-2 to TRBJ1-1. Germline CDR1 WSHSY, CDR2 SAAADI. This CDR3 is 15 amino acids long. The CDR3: CASSETWIENTEAFF.

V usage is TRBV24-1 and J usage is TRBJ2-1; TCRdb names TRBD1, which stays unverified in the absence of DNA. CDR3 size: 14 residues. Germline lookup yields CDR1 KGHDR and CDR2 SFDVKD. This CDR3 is CATRKGQGGNEQFF.

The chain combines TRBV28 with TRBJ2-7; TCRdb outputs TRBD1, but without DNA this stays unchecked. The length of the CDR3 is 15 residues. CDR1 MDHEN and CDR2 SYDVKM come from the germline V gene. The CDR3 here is CASSSMGTGAYEQYF.

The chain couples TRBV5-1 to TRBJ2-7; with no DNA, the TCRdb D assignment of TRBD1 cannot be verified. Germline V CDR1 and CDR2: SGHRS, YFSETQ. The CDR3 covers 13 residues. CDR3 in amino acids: CASSFGRSYEQYF.

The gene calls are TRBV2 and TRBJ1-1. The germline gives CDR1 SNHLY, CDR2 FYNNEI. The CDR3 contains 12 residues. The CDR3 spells CASIKGNTEAFF.